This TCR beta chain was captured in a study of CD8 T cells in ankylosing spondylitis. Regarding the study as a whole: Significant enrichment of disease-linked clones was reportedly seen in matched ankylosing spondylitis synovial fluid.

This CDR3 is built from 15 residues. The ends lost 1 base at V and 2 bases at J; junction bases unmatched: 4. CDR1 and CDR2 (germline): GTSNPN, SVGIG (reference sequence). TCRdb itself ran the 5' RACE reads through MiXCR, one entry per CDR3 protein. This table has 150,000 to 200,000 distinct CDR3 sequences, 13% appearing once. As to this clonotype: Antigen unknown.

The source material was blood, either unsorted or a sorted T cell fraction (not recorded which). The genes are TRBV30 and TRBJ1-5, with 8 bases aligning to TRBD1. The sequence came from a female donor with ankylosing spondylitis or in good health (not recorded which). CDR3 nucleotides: TGTGCCTGGAGTGGGGGGACAGGAGGCAATCAGCCCCAGCATTTT. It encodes CAWSGGTGGNQPQHF.